Sequencing of this TCR beta chain was carried out in a study of T-cell reconstitution after alpha-beta-depleted transplantation in children. The TCRbeta library incorporated unique molecular identifiers. Via MiXCR, TCRdb re-called the PCR reads, giving one row per CDR3 protein. The table includes around 200,000 distinct CDR3 sequences, roughly 9% detected once. The CDR3 runs 16 residues. Deletions cut 0 bases from V and 10 bases from J, with 16 bases between. CDR1 and CDR2 from the germline V gene are MNHEY and SVGAGI. This clonotype has only a few counts. Sequenced material: PBMCs from the stem cell graft donor, taken from the stem cell graft. The V gene is TRBV6-5, the J gene TRBJ1-6, with a possible D match to TRBD1 (5 bases). This sequence originates from a human donor who donated a stem cell graft to a child with acute lymphoblastic leukemia. CDR3 sequence reads: CASSYSALYKGSPLHF. The CDR3 DNA reads as TGTGCCAGCAGTTACTCCGCGCTGTATAAGGGGTCACCCCTCCACTTT.